The 19 T cell receptor beta chains given below trace back to one sample, sequenced in a study of T-cell reconstitution after alpha-beta-depleted transplantation in children. Molecular barcoding with unique molecular identifiers was used for the TCRbeta library. Via MiXCR, TCRdb re-called the PCR reads, giving one row per CDR3 protein. The sample records 450,000 to 550,000 distinct CDR3 sequences, roughly 10% being singletons. The sample in question was PBMCs, mostly from graft donor cells, obtained 180 days after TCRalphabeta/CD19-depleted stem cell transplant. The receptors here all came from a female patient between 2 and 15 years old who had a stem cell transplant for aplastic anemia, so the T cells may come from the graft donor.

The chain recombines TRBV30 with TRBJ1-1; TRBD1 agrees at 9 bases. Germline assignment: CDR1 GTSNPN and CDR2 SVGIG (reference sequence). This CDR3 contains 13 residues. Trimming cost V 7 bases and J 11 bases; bases outside gene matches: 14. Here the CDR3 DNA reads TGTGCCTTCTCCCGCGGACAGGGGCCATGGGCTTTCTTT. This encodes CAFSRGQGPWAFF.

The genes are TRBV29-1 and TRBJ1-4; D is unresolved. The CDR3 runs 15 residues. The V end was cut by 4 bases, the J end by 4 bases, with 16 bases between. Germline CDR1 is SQVTM and CDR2 is ANQGSEA. The CDR3, as DNA: TGCAGCGTTGGAGTATATGGAGCCCTTAATGAAAAACTGTTTTTT. Amino acid sequence: CSVGVYGALNEKLFF.

J is TRBJ1-4 and V is TRBV21-1. TRBV21-1 has pseudogene status. This CDR3 region has 15 residues. The CDR3, as DNA: TGTGCCAGCAGCAAAGCGCAAGCAACTAATGAAAAACTGTTTTTT. It codes for CASSKAQATNEKLFF.

This clonotype has only a few counts. CDR3 loop: CASSWTSIDEQYF. CDR3 nucleotide sequence: TGTGCCAGCAGCTGGACTAGCATCGACGAGCAGTACTTC. This rearrangement joins TRBV28 to TRBJ2-7; TRBD2 matches 8 bases. Germline CDR1 reads MDHEN; CDR2 reads SYDVKM. The V and J ends lost 6 bases and 5 bases, in that order; junction bases with no gene match: 6. This CDR3 has 13 residues.

This clonotype showed up just a few times. The chain is built from TRBV15 and TRBJ2-3; TRBD2 matches at 7 bases. J was trimmed by 4 bases and V by 1 base; bases with no gene match: 5. The CDR3 sequence is 15 residues long. From germline, CDR1 is LNHNV and CDR2 YYDKDF (reference sequence). The CDR3 nucleotides read TGTGCCACCAGCAGAGCAGGCGCGGGGGCAGATACGCAGTATTTT. It is translated as CATSRAGAGADTQYF.

This chain uses TRBV12-3 or TRBV12-4 with TRBJ1-1, with D maybe TRBD1 (5 bases). Trimming stripped 6 bases from V and 0 bases from J, with 17 bases between. This CDR3 spans 16 amino acids. CDR3: CASRPRGGAMNTEAFF. The CDR3 DNA reads as TGTGCCAGCAGACCCCGCGGCGGGGCCATGAACACTGAAGCTTTCTTT.

This clonotype was seen at least ten times. The gene calls are TRBV24-1 and TRBJ2-1; maybe TRBD2 (6 bases). CDR3 length equals 15 residues. The V and J ends lost 0 bases and 8 bases respectively, with 13 bases between them. CDR1 and CDR2 from the germline V gene are KGHDR and SFDVKD. DNA of the CDR3: TGTGCCACCAGTGATTTGCTGGGGGGTATGGATGAGCAGTTCTTC. Encoded protein: CATSDLLGGMDEQFF.

This clonotype was recorded a few times. This chain links TRBV7-9 with TRBJ2-3; D gene ambiguous. V lost 5 bases and J 4 bases, leaving 7 bases between the germline ends. Germline-derived CDR1 and CDR2 are SEHNR and FQNEAQ (reference sequence). This CDR3 has 12 amino acids. CDR3 region: CASSKAADTQYF. CDR3 nucleotides: TGTGCCAGCAGCAAGGCCGCAGATACGCAGTATTTT.

This clonotype was seen a few times. The J gene is TRBJ2-5, the V gene TRBV28, with no clear D. V lost 3 bases and J lost 3, with 11 bases in between. Germline loops: CDR1 MDHEN, CDR2 SYDVKM. The CDR3 consists of 14 residues. In DNA form, the CDR3 reads TGTGCCAGCAGTTTTCGGAACGAAAAAGAGACCCAGTACTTC. It translates to CASSFRNEKETQYF.

This clonotype was seen repeatedly, ten times or more. This chain joins TRBV25-1 and TRBJ2-2, with TRBD2 identical over 7 bases. V was clipped by 3 bases and J by 0 bases; unmatched bases: 4. The CDR3 consists of 16 residues. Germline CDR1 is MGHDK and CDR2 is SYGVNS. The CDR3 nucleotides are TGTGCCAGCAGTGATCTAGGGACTACGAACACCGGGGAGCTGTTTTTT. This codes for CASSDLGTTNTGELFF.

The chain combines TRBV24-1 with TRBJ2-3; D gene uncertain. This CDR3 contains 13 residues. The ends were cut back, 4 bases at V and 4 bases at J, with 8 bases in the middle. From germline, CDR1 is KGHDR and CDR2 SFDVKD. This CDR3 is CATSDPDADTQYF. For the CDR3, the DNA is TGTGCCACCAGTGACCCGGATGCAGATACGCAGTATTTT.

This clonotype turned up a few times. The V gene is TRBV12-5, the J gene TRBJ2-1; TRBD2 matches 7 bases. Unmatched junction bases numbered 6, after V lost 6 bases and J lost 7 bases. Germline loops: CDR1 LGHNT, CDR2 FRNRAP. CDR3 length: 13 residues. CDR3 amino acids: CASGAGERNEQFF. The CDR3 nucleotides read TGTGCTAGTGGCGCGGGGGAAAGGAATGAGCAGTTCTTC.

Only a few counts were recorded for this clonotype. The chain joins TRBV20-1 to TRBJ2-3; 11 nucleotides line up with TRBD1. Germline V gene sequence: CDR1 DFQATT, CDR2 SNEGSKA (reference sequence). V shed 5 bases and J 4 bases; nucleotides not matched to a gene: 14. This CDR3 comprises 17 residues. Here the CDR3 reads CSAPRDRGTGWPDTQYF. The DNA of the CDR3 is TGCAGTGCTCCCCGGGACAGGGGGACCGGTTGGCCAGATACGCAGTATTTT.

The rearrangement uses TRBV11-2 and TRBJ2-3; 11 bases are a match to TRBD2. CDR3 length: 19 amino acids. The germline V gene has CDR1 SGHAT and CDR2 FQNNGV. The V and J ends lost 1 base and 0 bases, in that order; junction bases with no gene match: 9. This CDR3 reads CASSLGPGLADSSTDTQYF. CDR3 coding DNA: TGTGCCAGCAGCTTAGGACCGGGACTAGCGGACTCTAGCACAGATACGCAGTATTTT.

V gene TRBV9 combines with J gene TRBJ1-3; D perhaps matches TRBD1 (6 bases). The CDR3 is 18 amino acids. The germline V and J ends were trimmed by 0 bases and 3 bases, with 19 bases remaining between them. CDR1 is SGDLS and CDR2 is YYNGEE in the germline V gene. The CDR3 reads CASSVGGIIRGNGNTIYF. For the CDR3, the DNA is TGTGCCAGCAGCGTAGGAGGAATCATCAGGGGAAATGGAAACACCATATATTTT. Based on the CDR3 plus reference TRBV9 and TRBJ1-3, the full variable domain is DSGVTQTPKHLITATGQRVTLRCSPRSGDLSVYWYQQSLDQGLQFLIQYYNGEERAKGNILERFSAQQFPDLHSELNLSSLELGDSALYFCASSVGGIIRGNGNTIYFGEGSWLTVV.

This sequence joins TRBV4-3 and TRBJ1-5, with D tentatively TRBD1 (5 bases). Germline CDR1 and CDR2: LGHNA and YSLEER. Trimming shortened V by 1 base and J by 6 bases, and 13 bases separated the two germline ends. The CDR3 is 15 residues long. In DNA form, the CDR3 reads TGCGCCAGCAGCCAAGCCCCGGGGGGAATTCAGCCCCAGCATTTT. It yields the protein CASSQAPGGIQPQHF.

This clonotype was seen more than once but under ten times. V gene TRBV28 combines with J gene TRBJ1-5, with D uncertain. CDR1 is MDHEN, CDR2 SYDVKM, per germline. The CDR3 length is 16 residues. Trimming stripped 2 bases from V and 1 base from J, with 12 bases between. CDR3 in amino acids: CASSLPQVSSNQPQHF. The CDR3 DNA follows: TGTGCCAGCAGTTTACCCCAGGTCAGCAGCAATCAGCCCCAGCATTTT.

The chain uses TRBV27 and TRBJ1-2, with 10 positions matching TRBD1. CDR1 is MNHEY and CDR2 is SMNVEV in the germline V gene (reference sequence). V gave up 7 bases and J gave up 3 bases; unmatched junction bases: 11. CDR3 length: 16 residues. In DNA, the CDR3 is TGTGCCAGCAAAATTAGCCGGGACAGGGGATACTATGGCTACACCTTC. This translates into CASKISRDRGYYGYTF.

This clonotype was detected a few times. The chain links TRBV4-3 to TRBJ1-6; D is unresolved. V was cut by 1 base and J by 7 bases, with 11 bases left in between. Germline CDR1 is LGHNA and CDR2 is YSLEER. The CDR3 spans 15 residues. In DNA, the CDR3 is TGCGCCAGCAGCCAAGGCCGCAGGATCAATTCACCCCTCCACTTT. Its translation is CASSQGRRINSPLHF.